These 25 T cell receptor beta chains share one sample of origin, sequenced in a study of CD8 T cells in ankylosing spondylitis. General study findings and limits: Ankylosing spondylitis blood appeared to be characterized by a TCR beta motif of several highly homologous variants.

Their antigens are not known. TCRdb redid the calling of the 5' RACE reads with MiXCR, one entry per CDR3 protein. The table records 100,000 to 150,000 distinct CDR3 sequences, 15% to 20% of them present only once. What was sequenced was blood, either unsorted or a sorted T cell fraction (not recorded which). These receptors came from a male donor with ankylosing spondylitis.

The rearrangement links TRBV2 to TRBJ2-7, with D hard to call. CDR1 is SNHLY, CDR2 FYNNEI, per germline. The CDR3 totals 13 residues. V was cut by 1 base and J by 3 bases, with 7 bases left in between. DNA of the CDR3: TGTGCCAGCAGTGAAGGACTCGACTACGAGCAGTACTTC. Translating gives CASSEGLDYEQYF.

This clonotype was seen a few times. J is TRBJ2-3 and V is TRBV7-9; 13 nucleotides line up with TRBD2. CDR3 length: 16 amino acids. Germline CDR1 reads SEHNR; CDR2 reads FQNEAQ (reference sequence). J lost 4 bases, V lost 1 base, and 2 bases had no gene match. The CDR3 bases are TGTGCCAGCAGCTTAGTGGGACTAGCGGGACCAGATACGCAGTATTTT. Encoded protein: CASSLVGLAGPDTQYF. Supplemented by reference TRBV7-9 and TRBJ2-3, the full variable domain reads DTGVSQNPRHKITKRGQNVTFRCDPISEHNRLYWYRQTLGQGPEFLTYFQNEAQLEKSRLLSDRFSAERPKGSFSTLEIQRTEQGDSAMYLCASSLVGLAGPDTQYFGPGTRLTVL.

V and J are TRBV6-2 or TRBV6-3 and TRBJ2-4; D gene ambiguous. V was trimmed by 2 bases and J by 0 bases, leaving 8 bases between them. CDR1 MNHEY and CDR2 SVGEGT come from the germline V gene. This CDR3 region has 15 residues. The DNA for the CDR3 is TGTGCCAGCAGTTACCCCACGAGAGCCAAAAACATTCAGTACTTC. It translates to CASSYPTRAKNIQYF.

V and J are TRBV6-1 and TRBJ2-7; 9 bases map to TRBD2. CDR3 length: 11 residues. The germline V gene encodes CDR1 MNHNS and CDR2 SASEGT. The V and J ends lost 11 bases and 4 bases, in that order; junction bases with no gene match: 3. CDR3 sequence reads: CAAGGVYEQYF. The DNA of the CDR3 is TGTGCCGCGGGGGGGGTGTACGAGCAGTACTTC.

CDR3: CASSSTGLADSYEQYF. The CDR3 DNA follows: TGTGCCAGCAGCTCCACGGGACTAGCGGACTCCTACGAGCAGTACTTC. This rearrangement joins TRBV5-8 to TRBJ2-7; 11 nucleotides align to TRBD2. From germline, CDR1 is SGHTS and CDR2 YDEGEE. The CDR3 is 16 amino acids. Unmatched junction bases numbered 5, after V lost 3 bases and J lost 0 bases.

This rearrangement joins TRBV6-5 to TRBJ2-7; TRBD2 aligns across 7 bases. Germline CDR1 reads MNHEY; CDR2 reads SVGAGI. The CDR3 runs to 14 residues. V was clipped by 2 bases and J by 0 bases; unmatched bases: 1. The CDR3 region is CASSYGRASYEQYF. CDR3 DNA: TGTGCCAGCAGTTACGGGAGGGCCTCCTACGAGCAGTACTTC.

The rearrangement links TRBV11-2 to TRBJ1-1; no clear D gene. Germline V lookup: CDR1 SGHAT, CDR2 FQNNGV. This CDR3 is 14 amino acids long. The V and J ends lost 1 base and 3 bases respectively, with 9 bases between them. The CDR3 DNA sequence: TGTGCCAGCAGCTTAGGTGGCGGACACACTGAAGCTTTCTTT. Protein sequence: CASSLGGGHTEAFF.

The V call is TRBV19, the J call TRBJ2-1, with 15 positions matching TRBD2. The germline V gene has CDR1 LNHDA and CDR2 SQIVND (reference sequence). With V trimmed by 8 bases and J by 8 bases, 16 bases remained unmatched. The CDR3 loop spans 18 amino acids. CDR3 DNA sequence: TGTGCCAGTGGGGGGGGACTAGCGGGAGGTCTTCTGTCGTATGAGCAGTTCTTC. It encodes CASGGGLAGGLLSYEQFF.

The V gene is TRBV2, the J gene TRBJ2-3, with D perhaps matching TRBD1 (5 bases). The CDR3 totals 14 residues. Deletions cut 5 bases from V and 2 bases from J, with 11 bases between. Germline-derived CDR1 and CDR2 are SNHLY and FYNNEI. CDR3 in amino acids: CASSYTGPTDTQYF. CDR3 in DNA: TGTGCCAGCAGTTATACAGGTCCCACAGATACGCAGTATTTT. Supplemented by reference TRBV2 and TRBJ2-3, the full variable domain reads EPEVTQTPSHQVTQMGQEVILRCVPISNHLYFYWYRQILGQKVEFLVSFYNNEISEKSEIFDDQFSVERPDGSNFTLKIRSTKLEDSAMYFCASSYTGPTDTQYFGPGTRLTVL.

The V gene is TRBV5-6, the J gene TRBJ2-7; weak D call: TRBD1 (5 bases). Trimming left V 0 bases short and J 7 bases short, with 14 bases between. The CDR3 runs to 14 residues. Germline CDR1 reads SGHDT; CDR2 reads YYEEEE. This CDR3 reads CASSLDAGPGEQYF. Here the CDR3 DNA reads TGTGCCAGCAGCTTGGATGCAGGGCCAGGGGAGCAGTACTTC.

In this sample, this clonotype turned up a few times. The rearrangement uses TRBV13 and TRBJ2-2; TRBD2 matches at 10 bases. The ends lost 4 bases at V and 2 bases at J; junction bases unmatched: 7. Per germline, CDR1 PRHDT and CDR2 FYEKMQ (reference sequence). The CDR3 extends over 17 amino acids. The chain's CDR3 is CASSSQWTSGNTGELFF. The CDR3 DNA reads as TGTGCCAGCAGCTCGCAATGGACTAGCGGAAACACCGGGGAGCTGTTTTTT.

The chain combines TRBV2 with TRBJ2-2; 10 bases fit TRBD2. This CDR3 spans 17 amino acids. Losses at the gene ends were 7 bases for V and 5 bases for J; bases not matched to a gene: 13. In germline, CDR1 is SNHLY, CDR2 FYNNEI. CDR3 amino acids: CASKRDSLAGNTGELFF. CDR3 bases: TGTGCCAGCAAAAGGGACTCACTAGCGGGAAATACCGGGGAGCTGTTTTTT.

This chain uses TRBV27 with TRBJ2-5; D is perhaps TRBD1 or TRBD2 (5 bases each). The germline CDR1 and CDR2 sequences are MNHEY and SMNVEV (reference sequence). The CDR3 loop spans 16 amino acids. Trimming took off 7 bases at V and 4 bases at J, with 22 bases between the two ends. The CDR3: CASNAQGDGAGETQYF. CDR3 nucleotide sequence: TGTGCCAGCAACGCTCAGGGAGACGGCGCAGGAGAGACCCAGTACTTC.

V and J are TRBV28 and TRBJ2-3, with 10 bases lining up with TRBD2. Trimming at V came to 3 bases and at J to 6 bases, leaving 9 bases not matched to a gene. The CDR3 runs to 16 residues. Germline CDR1 reads MDHEN; CDR2 reads SYDVKM. The CDR3, as DNA: TGTGCCAGCAGTTTCAGGTCTAGCGGGAGTCGGGATACGCAGTATTTT. The encoded protein is CASSFRSSGSRDTQYF.

This clonotype was seen a few times. The chain carries TRBV11-2 and TRBJ2-1, with 8 bases lining up with TRBD2. J was trimmed by 8 bases and V by 7 bases; bases with no gene match: 25. This CDR3 spans 19 amino acids. Germline CDR1 SGHAT, CDR2 FQNNGV. Written as DNA, the CDR3 is TGTGCCAGCACCACGGTGGGGATTTTTAGCGGGATAGGGGTAGATGAGCAGTTCTTC. Amino acids: CASTTVGIFSGIGVDEQFF.

This clonotype has just a few counts. This rearrangement joins TRBV5-1 to TRBJ2-1, with D possibly being TRBD2 (6 bases). This CDR3 comprises 15 residues. The V gene's germline CDR1 is SGHRS and CDR2 YFSETQ. Trimming took 7 bases from V and 0 from J, leaving 14 bases between them. The CDR3 sequence: CASASSASSYNEQFF. CDR3 nucleotides: TGCGCCAGCGCCTCTAGCGCCTCCTCCTACAATGAGCAGTTCTTC. Together with reference TRBV5-1 and TRBJ2-1, the CDR3 gives the full variable domain: KAGVTQTPRYLIKTRGQQVTLSCSPISGHRSVSWYQQTPGQGLQFLFEYFSETQRNKGNFPGRFSGRQFSNSRSEMNVSTLELGDSALYLCASASSASSYNEQFFGPGTRLTVL.

The sample holds a few counts of this clonotype. The rearrangement joins TRBV5-1 to TRBJ2-5; 12 nucleotides match TRBD2. There are 14 residues in the CDR3. J lost 4 bases, V lost 4 bases, and 2 bases had no gene match. The germline CDR1 and CDR2 sequences are SGHRS and YFSETQ. For the CDR3, the DNA is TGCGCCAGCAGCATGACTAGCGGGAGAGAGACCCAGTACTTC. Amino acid sequence: CASSMTSGRETQYF.

This clonotype was recorded many times. The chain combines TRBV12-3 or TRBV12-4 with TRBJ2-7; possible D gene TRBD2, 5 bases. The CDR3 extends over 14 amino acids. The ends were cut back, 5 bases at V and 7 bases at J, with 18 bases in the middle. The CDR3 protein is CASSPRTGVGEQYF. CDR3 DNA sequence: TGTGCCAGCAGTCCTCGGACTGGGGTGGGAGAGCAGTACTTC.

This clonotype came up a few times. The CDR3 spells CASSGEETQYF. The CDR3 DNA sequence: TGCGCCAGCAGCGGAGAAGAGACCCAGTACTTC. V and J are TRBV5-1 and TRBJ2-5, with no clear D. CDR3 size: 11 residues. V lost 4 bases and J lost 3, with 4 bases in between. The germline gives CDR1 SGHRS, CDR2 YFSETQ.

The chain recombines TRBV3-1 with TRBJ2-3; a possible D gene is TRBD1 (6 bases). V was trimmed by 2 bases and J by 4 bases, leaving 16 bases between them. Germline V gene lookup returns CDR1 LGHDT and CDR2 YNNKEL (reference sequence). This CDR3 region has 16 residues. As DNA, the CDR3 is TGTGCCAGCAGCCAACTGGGACACCCTCGGGCAGATACGCAGTATTTT. Its protein is CASSQLGHPRADTQYF.

The chain couples TRBV5-6 to TRBJ2-7, with a possible D match to TRBD1 (7 bases). The germline V gene has CDR1 SGHDT and CDR2 YYEEEE. V lost 0 bases and J lost 3, with 16 bases in between. The CDR3 length is 16 residues. The CDR3 DNA follows: TGTGCCAGCAGCTTGGCCACAGGGGAGGTTTTCTACGAGCAGTACTTC. Amino acids: CASSLATGEVFYEQYF.

This clonotype occurred a few times. This chain uses TRBV20-1 with TRBJ2-7; the match to TRBD2 covers 7 bases. Germline V gene lookup returns CDR1 DFQATT and CDR2 SNEGSKA (reference sequence). The CDR3 is made up of 15 amino acids. Unmatched junction bases numbered 9, after V lost 0 bases and J lost 4 bases. The CDR3: CSARDQGGSRYEQYF. The CDR3 bases are TGCAGTGCTAGAGATCAGGGCGGGAGTAGGTACGAGCAGTACTTC.

This clonotype showed up just a few times. This rearrangement joins TRBV13 to TRBJ1-6; D remains ambiguous. This CDR3 comprises 12 residues. V shed 2 bases and J shed 7 bases, with 3 bases lying between them. CDR1 PRHDT and CDR2 FYEKMQ come from the germline V gene (reference sequence). CDR3: CASSLINSPLHF. The CDR3 bases are TGTGCCAGCAGCTTAATAAATTCACCCCTCCACTTT.

The chain has TRBV5-1 and TRBJ2-3; D not certain. The V end lost 4 bases, the J end lost 0 bases, and 15 bases lay between the germline ends. Germline CDR1 and CDR2: SGHRS and YFSETQ. The CDR3 covers 16 residues. CDR3 amino acids: CASSNGMASSTDTQYF. As DNA, the CDR3 is TGCGCCAGCAGCAATGGGATGGCTTCTAGCACAGATACGCAGTATTTT.

This clonotype came up a few times. CDR3 DNA: TGCGCCAGCAGCCAAGAAGCCCCGGCGGGGGGTTCACCCCTCCACTTT. This translates into CASSQEAPAGGSPLHF. The gene calls are TRBV4-1 and TRBJ1-6, with D perhaps TRBD1 (5 bases). The germline gives CDR1 MGHRA, CDR2 YSYEKL. The V and J ends lost 0 bases and 9 bases respectively, with 15 bases between them. The CDR3 spans 16 residues.